The 10 T cell receptor beta chains presented below share a single source sample, sequenced in a study of T cells in Graves' hyperthyroidism and ophthalmopathy. RNA transcripts gave rise to amplified TCR beta CDR3 regions. In the first-round RT-PCR of the TCR CDR3, the HTBI primer set was used. Each CDR3 protein gets one entry after TCRdb re-called the multiplex PCR reads with MiXCR. The sample lists 250,000 to 350,000 distinct CDR3 sequences, 16% occurring once. The sample comprised blood. The receptors stem from a man between 25 and 39 years old with Graves' hyperthyroidism.

The rearrangement uses TRBV6-1 and TRBJ1-4; no definite D call. The CDR3 runs to 14 residues. Per the germline V gene, CDR1 is MNHNS and CDR2 is SASEGT. Trimming stripped 7 bases from V and 0 bases from J, with 9 bases between. The CDR3 here is CASTAVATNEKLFF. CDR3 DNA sequence: TGTGCCAGCACGGCGGTCGCAACTAATGAAAAACTGTTTTTT.

This clonotype was recorded many times. The chain employs TRBV7-9 and TRBJ2-3, with TRBD1 matching over 9 bases. Germline loops: CDR1 SEHNR, CDR2 FQNEAQ (reference sequence). This CDR3 has 15 residues. Unmatched junction bases numbered 1, after V lost 0 bases and J lost 3 bases. The CDR3 DNA is TGTGCCAGCAGCTTAGCGGGGACAGGGACAGATACGCAGTATTTT. Protein: CASSLAGTGTDTQYF.

This rearrangement joins TRBV5-4 to TRBJ1-1, with D possibly matching TRBD1 (5 bases). The CDR3 totals 13 residues. In germline, CDR1 is SGHNT, CDR2 YYREEE (reference sequence). V shed 1 base and J shed 7 bases, with 11 bases lying between them. The CDR3 DNA sequence: TGTGCCAGCAGCTTGCCGGACGGACATGAAGCTTTCTTT. Its translation: CASSLPDGHEAFF.

This clonotype has ten or more counts. The chain joins TRBV27 to TRBJ2-5; D call uncertain. Germline V gene sequence: CDR1 MNHEY, CDR2 SMNVEV (reference sequence). The length of the CDR3 is 11 residues. V was trimmed by 3 bases and J by 6 bases, leaving 5 bases between them. CDR3 in amino acids: CASSFGKTQYF. For the CDR3, the DNA is TGTGCCAGCAGTTTTGGAAAGACCCAGTACTTC.

This sequence joins TRBV28 and TRBJ1-2; D call uncertain. Germline values: CDR1 MDHEN, CDR2 SYDVKM. CDR3 length equals 13 residues. V was shortened by 6 bases and J by 7 bases, with 15 bases between the two germline ends. CDR3 in amino acids: CASSLDFRSGYTF. DNA of the CDR3: TGTGCCAGCAGCTTAGATTTCCGGTCTGGCTACACCTTC.

The genes are TRBV10-3 and TRBJ1-2; 9 bases map to TRBD1. J was trimmed by 7 bases and V by 6 bases; bases with no gene match: 12. The CDR3 is made up of 15 amino acids. In germline, CDR1 is ENHRY, CDR2 SYGVKD. The CDR3 bases are TGTGCCATCAGGCCGATCCGGGACAGGGTTTTTGGCTACACCTTC. This translates into CAIRPIRDRVFGYTF.

This clonotype was counted many times. The V and J genes are TRBV18 and TRBJ1-5; D is unresolved. This CDR3 has 14 amino acids. V gave up 3 bases and J gave up 5 bases, with 11 bases separating them. The V gene's germline CDR1 is KGHSH and CDR2 LQKENI. In DNA form, the CDR3 reads TGTGCCAGCTCACCGCTTCACTGCCATCAGCCCCAGCATTTT. This translates into CASSPLHCHQPQHF.

In its sample, this clonotype was seen many times. The V and J genes are TRBV2 and TRBJ1-5; D unresolved. V lost 2 bases and J 7 bases, leaving 12 bases between the germline ends. The CDR3 totals 14 residues. The germline CDR1 and CDR2 sequences are SNHLY and FYNNEI. CDR3 in amino acids: CASSERASSQPQHF. The CDR3 DNA follows: TGTGCCAGCAGTGAACGGGCGTCCTCCCAGCCCCAGCATTTT.

In this sample, this clonotype turned up many times. The chain joins TRBV4-1 to TRBJ1-5; D ambiguous. The germline V gene has CDR1 MGHRA and CDR2 YSYEKL. There are 15 residues in the CDR3. Trimming took 0 bases from V and 3 from J, leaving 9 bases between them. The CDR3 coding sequence is TGCGCCAGCAGCCAAGATAGGACTCTCAATCAGCCCCAGCATTTT. Amino acid sequence: CASSQDRTLNQPQHF.

This clonotype has just a few counts. V gene TRBV19 combines with J gene TRBJ2-2, with D perhaps TRBD1 or TRBD2 (5 bases each). This CDR3 region has 23 residues. V shed 5 bases and J shed 3 bases, with 37 bases lying between them. From germline, CDR1 is LNHDA and CDR2 SQIVND (reference sequence). The CDR3 sequence: CASSPPWCLCRDAPGFHTGELFF. DNA of the CDR3: TGTGCCAGTAGTCCCCCTTGGTGTTTGTGTAGGGACGCTCCAGGGTTTCACACCGGGGAGCTGTTTTTT. Supplemented by reference TRBV19 and TRBJ2-2, the full variable domain reads DGGITQSPKYLFRKEGQNVTLSCEQNLNHDAMYWYRQDPGQGLRLIYYSQIVNDFQKGDIAEGYSVSREKKESFPLTVTSAQKNPTAFYLCASSPPWCLCRDAPGFHTGELFFGEGSRLTVL.